A selection of T cell receptor beta chains follows, all from one sample in a study of T cells in Graves' hyperthyroidism and ophthalmopathy. TCRdb ran MiXCR on the multiplex PCR reads and lists one entry per CDR3 protein. This table has about 700,000 distinct CDR3 sequences, approximately 15% appearing once. The sequenced material came from blood. Receptor source: a woman younger than 30 with Graves' hyperthyroidism. CDR3s include the opening cysteine and the closing phenylalanine or tryptophan. The D gene is left open where the match is weak. Part of the rows lack a size; the others show once, few, many or a class for expanded clones.

>.|few|15|TRBV24-1|TRBJ2-1
TGTGCCACCCAGGACCCGGGAAGCTCCTACAATGAGCAGTTCTTC
CATQDPGSSYNEQFF
>.|many|13|TRBV7-3|TRBJ1-2
TGTGCCAGCAGTCCTACACCTAACTATGGCTACACCTTC
CASSPTPNYGYTF
>TRBD2|few|16|TRBV6-1|TRBJ2-7
TGTGCCAGCAGTGAAGGGGGATGGCGGGAGGTCGACGAGCAGTACTTC
CASSEGGWREVDEQYF
>.|.|13|TRBV6-1|TRBJ2-2
TGTGCCAGCCCAAAGGGCCGGGGCGGGGAGCTGTTTTTT
CASPKGRGGELFF
>.|many|16|TRBV6-2/TRBV6-3|TRBJ2-1
TGTGCCAGCAGTTCTTTTCACAGGGAACCCTACAATGAGCAGTTCTTC
CASSSFHREPYNEQFF
>.|.|13|TRBV5-6|TRBJ2-7
TGTGCCAGCAGCTCATGGGCTGTCGATGAGCAGTACTTC
CASSSWAVDEQYF
>TRBD1|many|18|TRBV11-2|TRBJ1-5
TGTGCCAGCAGCTTAGGGGCGAAGGGCGGGACAGGGAATCAGCCCCAGCATTTT
CASSLGAKGGTGNQPQHF
>TRBD1|few|15|TRBV7-9|TRBJ2-7
TGTGCCAGCAGCAACCGGGACAGACTTTCCTACGAGCAGTACTTC
CASSNRDRLSYEQYF
>.|few|13|TRBV30|TRBJ2-3
TGTGCCTGGAGCGAGGGAGGCCCAGATACGCAGTATTTT
CAWSEGGPDTQYF
>.|.|16|TRBV27|TRBJ1-2
TGTGCCAGCACCGACTCCGAACAGGGTCGGAAGAATGGCTACACCTTC
CASTDSEQGRKNGYTF
>.|many|14|TRBV28|TRBJ1-5
TGTGCCAGCAGCCCTGGGGGGCGCGTTCAGCCCCAGCATTTT
CASSPGGRVQPQHF
>.|.|14|TRBV7-9|TRBJ2-1
TGTGCCAGCAGCTTAGCCACAGGGTACAATGAGCAGTTCTTC
CASSLATGYNEQFF
>.|.|15|TRBV4-3|TRBJ2-3
TGCGCCAGCAGCCAAGATCTGGTACCCACAGATACGCAGTATTTT
CASSQDLVPTDTQYF
>.|.|15|TRBV20-1|TRBJ1-5
TGCAGTGCTAGACGGGGCAGTGTCAAATCAAAGCCCCAGCATTTT
CSARRGSVKSKPQHF
>.|many|13|TRBV5-8|TRBJ2-3
TGTGCCAGCAGCTTTTATGGATCAGATACGCAGTATTTT
CASSFYGSDTQYF
>.|.|13|TRBV19|TRBJ1-2
TGTGCCAGTAGCTCGGGACACTTCTATGGCTACACCTTC
CASSSGHFYGYTF
>TRBD2|many|15|TRBV28|TRBJ2-5
TGTGCCAGCAGTTTGAGTAGCGGGGCCCAGGAGACCCAGTACTTC
CASSLSSGAQETQYF
>.|.|11|TRBV29-1|TRBJ2-7
TGCAGCGTTGGGGTCGGGGGCGGGCAGTACTTC
CSVGVGGGQYF
>.|few|14|TRBV19|TRBJ2-1
TGTGCCAGTAGCTATCGGTCCCGGTACAATGAGCAGTTCTTC
CASSYRSRYNEQFF
>TRBD1|few|13|TRBV6-1|TRBJ2-5
TGTGCCAGCAGTATCACAGGGGAAGAGACCCAGTACTTC
CASSITGEETQYF
>.|.|13|TRBV2|TRBJ1-5
TGTGCCAGCACCGAAAGTCTGCCCTCCCCCCAGCATTTT
CASTESLPSPQHF
>.|.|24|TRBV6-1|TRBJ2-7
.
CASTNQTSMYLCASSYASRYEQYF
>.|many|13|TRBV30|TRBJ1-1
TGTGCCTGGGAAATGGGGGCAGGGCCGGAGGCTTTCTTT
CAWEMGAGPEAFF
>.|many|20|TRBV2|TRBJ2-1
TGTGCCAGCAGACTCGTCCGAGACTCAACTCTCTCGGCGGGGTACAATGAGCAGTTCTTC
CASRLVRDSTLSAGYNEQFF
>.|few|15|TRBV6-2/TRBV6-3|TRBJ2-7
TGTGCCAGCAGTTCAGCCGTAGCGGTTTCCTACGAGCAGTACTTC
CASSSAVAVSYEQYF
>.|.|14|TRBV12-3/TRBV12-4|TRBJ2-7
TGTGACAGCAGCGTAACAGCTGACACCTACGAGCAGTACTTC
CDSSVTADTYEQYF
>TRBD1|many|15|TRBV2|TRBJ2-7
TGTGCCAGCAGTGGTGGGGCAGGGGGCGGCTACGAGCAGTACTTC
CASSGGAGGGYEQYF
>.|.|14|TRBV12-3/TRBV12-4|TRBJ1-6
TGTGCCAGCAGGGTGGGGGGGGCTAATTCACCCCTCCACTTT
CASRVGGANSPLHF
>TRBD2|many|16|TRBV13|TRBJ2-7
TGTGCCAGCAGCTTAGGTATCCGCGGGGGCTCCTACGAGCAGTACTTC
CASSLGIRGGSYEQYF
>TRBD1|many|14|TRBV20-1|TRBJ1-5
TGCAGTGCTAGAGCCGGGAGGGGGCGACAGCCCCAGCATTTT
CSARAGRGRQPQHF
>.|.|10|TRBV6-1|TRBJ1-1
TGTGCCAGCATATCGACAGAAGCTTTCTTT
CASISTEAFF
>TRBD2|.|16|TRBV20-1|TRBJ2-1
TGCAGTGCTAGAGGAGGGACTAGCGGGAGGGTAAATGAGCAGTTCTTC
CSARGGTSGRVNEQFF
>.|.|14|TRBV19|TRBJ2-1
TGTGCCAGTAGTATGTGGTCCCCGTCGATTGAGCAGTTCTTC
CASSMWSPSIEQFF
>.|.|14|TRBV7-2|TRBJ1-2
TGTGCCAGCAGCTTAGCGGTGCCCCGCTATGGCTACACCTTC
CASSLAVPRYGYTF
>TRBD2|many|17|TRBV20-1|TRBJ2-2
TGCAGTGCCCCTACGCCTCGAACTAGCGGGAGTACCGGGGAGCTGTTTTTT
CSAPTPRTSGSTGELFF
>TRBD2|many|17|TRBV28|TRBJ2-1
TGTGCCAGCAGTCCTAAACTAGCGGGGAAAACCTACAATGAGCAGTTCTTC
CASSPKLAGKTYNEQFF